This entry concerns a single T cell receptor beta chain. Antigen unknown. The data were obtained in a study of blood T cells in healthy people across ages. Study-wide points: Possibly, changes in expanded clonotypes were confounded because donor CMV status was unknown.

Germline CDR1 SGHRS, CDR2 YFSETQ. This CDR3 is built from 15 residues. Primed by a sample-barcoded 5' primer and a J-beta primer mix, a second PCR proceeded for 7 to 11 cycles. Every cDNA molecule bore a tag from a template-switch adaptor containing 12 random nucleotides. In TCRdb, the 5' RACE reads were re-called with MiXCR into one record per CDR3 protein. Here the sample spans around 820,000 distinct CDR3 sequences, around 25% being singletons. These data also formed part of another study, on T cells of mothers and their children. That report notes: Compared with unrelated pairs, related mother-child pairs had slightly higher, non-significant overlap.

The sequenced sample consisted of blood. The chain links TRBV5-1 to TRBJ2-7, with 9 bases that match TRBD2. The assigned J gene may be wrong: the sequence end matches TRBJ2-5 better. The receptor comes from a boy between 5 and 17 years old in good health. DNA of the CDR3: TGCGCCAGCAGCTCATTAGCGGGAGATTCGGAGACCCAGTACTTC. As protein: CASSSLAGDSETQYF.